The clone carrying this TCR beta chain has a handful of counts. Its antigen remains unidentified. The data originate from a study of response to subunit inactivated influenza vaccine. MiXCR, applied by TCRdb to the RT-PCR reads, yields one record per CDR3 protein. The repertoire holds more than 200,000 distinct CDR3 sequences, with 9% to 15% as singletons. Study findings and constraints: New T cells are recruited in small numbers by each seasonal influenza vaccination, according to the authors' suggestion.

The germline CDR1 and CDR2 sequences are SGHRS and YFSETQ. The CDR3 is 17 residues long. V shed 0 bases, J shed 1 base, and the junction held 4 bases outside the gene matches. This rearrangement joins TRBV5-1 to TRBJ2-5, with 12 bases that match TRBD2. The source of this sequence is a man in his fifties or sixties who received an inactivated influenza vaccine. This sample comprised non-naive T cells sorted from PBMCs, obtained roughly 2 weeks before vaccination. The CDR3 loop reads CASSLELAGGGQETQYF. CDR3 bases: TGCGCCAGCAGCTTGGAACTAGCGGGGGGTGGCCAAGAGACCCAGTACTTC.